Each of the 9 T cell receptor beta chains below was sequenced from the same sample in a study of preoperative IRX-2 immunotherapy in early breast cancer. The treatment denotes: preoperative locoregional IRX-2 cytokine immunotherapy. Generated by immunoSEQ multiplex PCR, the TCRdb table keeps only in-frame clones and is missing some. This table holds around 57,000 clones, roughly 94% found once. This specimen was collected from a patient treated with IRX-2 immunotherapy. Receptors were obtained from a human donor with breast cancer.

This rearrangement joins TRBV23-1 to TRBJ2-5; 7 positions agree with TRBD2. The DNA end favors TRBJ2-7, so the J call may be wrong. TRBV23-1 is recorded as an ORF, its role being uncertain. CDR3 length: 17 amino acids. DNA for the CDR3: TGCGCCAGCAGTCAATCGATAGGGCGGGAGCCGTCCTACGAGCAGTACTTC. Translation gives CASSQSIGREPSYEQYF.

The rearrangement links TRBV27 to TRBJ2-3, with 9 positions matching TRBD1. The CDR3 loop spans 15 amino acids. Per the germline V gene, CDR1 is MNHEY and CDR2 is SMNVEV (reference sequence). V lost 0 bases and J lost 6; bases outside the gene matches: 4. The CDR3 here is CASSLSTGGADTQYF. The CDR3 DNA reads TGTGCCAGCAGTTTATCCACAGGGGGCGCGGATACGCAGTATTTT.

This chain uses TRBV7-9 with TRBJ2-7, with 11 bases matching TRBD1. This CDR3 is 13 amino acids long. The V gene end was trimmed by 7 bases and the J gene end by 4 bases; junction bases not matched to a gene: 3. Germline CDR1 reads SEHNR; CDR2 reads FQNEAQ (reference sequence). The CDR3 reads CASTGTGGYEQYF. Here the CDR3 DNA reads TGTGCCAGCACGGGGACAGGGGGTTACGAGCAGTACTTC.

CDR3: CASSPGTGGETQYF. The CDR3 nucleotides read TGTGCCAGCTCACCGGGGACAGGGGGTGAGACCCAGTACTTC. V usage is TRBV18 and J usage is TRBJ2-5; 11 bases match TRBD1. Germline CDR1 and CDR2: KGHSH and LQKENI. There are 14 residues in the CDR3. Trimming removed 3 bases from V and 5 bases from J; junction bases left unmatched: 2.

The V call is TRBV10-3, the J call TRBJ1-4; D might be TRBD1 (5 bases). V was pared by 9 bases and J by 5 bases, with 13 bases between. Germline lookup yields CDR1 ENHRY and CDR2 SYGVKD. This CDR3 contains 13 residues. The DNA for the CDR3 is TGTGCCATGGGTGCAGGGCGCAATGAAAAACTGTTTTTT. This codes for CAMGAGRNEKLFF.

The rearrangement links TRBV4-2 to TRBJ1-1, with D hard to call. This CDR3 is 14 amino acids long. Germline lookup yields CDR1 LGHNA and CDR2 YNFKEQ. V was cut by 2 bases and J by 6 bases, with 13 bases left in between. CDR3: CASSQLLGVSEAFF. The CDR3, as DNA: TGTGCCAGCAGCCAACTGCTGGGTGTCTCTGAAGCTTTCTTT.

The rearrangement joins TRBV4-2 to TRBJ2-5, with a weak D call TRBD2 (5 bases). The germline V gene has CDR1 LGHNA and CDR2 YNFKEQ. CDR3 length equals 14 residues. The V and J ends lost 0 bases and 5 bases respectively, with 10 bases between them. CDR3 DNA: TGTGCCAGCAGCCAAGAGCTAGCTGAGGAGACCCAGTACTTC. As protein: CASSQELAEETQYF.

The rearrangement uses TRBV4-3 and TRBJ2-5; TRBD2 matches at 7 bases. Germline CDR1 reads LGHNA; CDR2 reads YSLEER. J was trimmed by 10 bases and V by 0 bases; bases with no gene match: 2. This CDR3 is built from 12 residues. As DNA, the CDR3 is TGCGCCAGCAGCCAAGACAGCGGGATCCAGTACTTC. This codes for CASSQDSGIQYF.

The chain couples TRBV10-3 to TRBJ1-6; tentative D call: TRBD1 (5 bases). V was clipped by 2 bases and J by 10 bases, with 12 bases between them. CDR3 length: 14 amino acids. Germline V gene sequence: CDR1 ENHRY, CDR2 SYGVKD. CDR3 protein: CAISEQIGQSPLHF. CDR3 coding DNA: TGTGCCATCAGTGAGCAAATTGGACAATCACCCCTCCACTTT.